This TCR beta chain was documented in a study of T cells in Graves' hyperthyroidism and ophthalmopathy. This clonotype was observed a few times. It was RNA transcripts that yielded the amplified TCR beta CDR3 regions. HTBI primers were the set used in a first-round RT-PCR of the TCR CDR3. TCRdb used MiXCR to reprocess the multiplex PCR reads, holding one entry per CDR3 protein. Seen here are approximately 370,000 distinct CDR3 sequences, 15% to 20% observed once, and the top ten hold roughly 35%. The CDR3 is 17 amino acids. Deletions cut 4 bases from V and 0 bases from J, with 15 bases between. In germline, CDR1 is MGHRA, CDR2 YSYEKL. The study enrolled patients aged 18 to 65 with newly diagnosed hyperthyroidism of under 2 months' duration.

The gene calls are TRBV4-1 and TRBJ1-4; D is undetermined. What was sequenced was blood. The source is a woman in her twenties or thirties with Graves' hyperthyroidism that later progressed to Graves' ophthalmopathy. The CDR3 bases are TGCGCCAGCAGCCCCGGTTCGGACCCTGCAACTAATGAAAAACTGTTTTTT. This translates into CASSPGSDPATNEKLFF.